The entry below describes one T cell receptor beta chain. Antigen specificity is unknown. This sample is drawn from a study of OX40 agonist ivuxolimab in advanced cancers. Study-level background: Those treated in dose escalation had hepatocellular carcinoma, melanoma, renal cell cancer or head and neck cancer. Study-level points and caveats: In the 0.1 to 3.0 mg/kg range, CD4+ and CD8+ blood T cells had expanded clonally by week 6. There were also nonresponders showing low normalized T-cell clonal expansion.

Sequencing used immunoSEQ multiplex PCR; TCRdb keeps in-frame clones, though not all of them. Here the sample spans 90,000 to 120,000 clones, about nine tenths being singletons. CDR3 length equals 15 residues. V was shortened by 6 bases and J by 0 bases, with 14 bases between the two germline ends. Germline V CDR1 and CDR2: MNHEY, SVGAGI. The sequence was obtained from an adult with an advanced solid tumor such as melanoma, head and neck, liver or kidney cancer. The chain employs TRBV6-5 and TRBJ1-1; D perhaps matches TRBD1 (5 bases). The sample consisted of CD4+ or CD8+ T cells sorted from blood, taken in a trial of the OX40 agonist ivuxolimab. The CDR3 protein is CASRPGLLMNTEAFF. The CDR3 region has the DNA TGTGCCAGCAGGCCGGGACTCCTCATGAACACTGAAGCTTTCTTT.